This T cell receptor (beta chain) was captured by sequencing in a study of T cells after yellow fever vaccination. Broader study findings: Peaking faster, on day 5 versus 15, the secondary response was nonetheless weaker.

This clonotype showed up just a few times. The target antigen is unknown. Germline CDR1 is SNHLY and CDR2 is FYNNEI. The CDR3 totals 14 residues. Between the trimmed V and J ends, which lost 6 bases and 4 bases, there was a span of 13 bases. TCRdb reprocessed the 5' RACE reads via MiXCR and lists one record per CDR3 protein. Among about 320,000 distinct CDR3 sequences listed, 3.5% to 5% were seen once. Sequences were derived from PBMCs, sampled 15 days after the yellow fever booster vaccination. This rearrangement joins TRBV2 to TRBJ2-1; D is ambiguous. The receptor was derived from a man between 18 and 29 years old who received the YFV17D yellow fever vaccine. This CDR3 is CASSSRREYNEQFF. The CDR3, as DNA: TGTGCCAGCAGCTCCCGACGCGAGTACAATGAGCAGTTCTTC.